These 32 T cell receptor beta chains were all obtained from the same sample, sequenced in a study of blood T cell repertoires in COVID-19. Produced via immunoSEQ multiplex PCR; TCRdb's table is partial and in-frame only. The repertoire has 150,000 to 190,000 clones, 84% of them found once; the top ten carry 7.3%. The sequenced material came from PBMCs or T cells enriched from blood (not recorded which). The receptors were sampled from a man aged 50-59 years who had recovered from COVID-19.

The chain recombines TRBV4-1 with TRBJ1-6, with D unclear. Deletions cut 7 bases from V and 7 bases from J, with 17 bases between. The V gene's germline CDR1 is MGHRA and CDR2 YSYEKL. This CDR3 has 15 amino acids. The CDR3 bases are TGCGCCAGCACCCTCCTTCGACTGACCAATTCACCCCTCCACTTT. This translates into CASTLLRLTNSPLHF.

The J gene is TRBJ2-5, the V gene TRBV9, with D possibly TRBD2 on 5 matching bases. The CDR3 runs 13 residues. V was clipped by 2 bases and J by 4 bases, with 9 bases between them. Germline CDR1 SGDLS, CDR2 YYNGEE. CDR3 nucleotides: TGTGCCAGCAGCGTGGAGGACGGAGAGACCCAGTACTTC. This sequence encodes CASSVEDGETQYF.

V and J are TRBV10-3 and TRBJ2-5; the match to TRBD1 covers 11 bases. The germline V gene has CDR1 ENHRY and CDR2 SYGVKD. The length of the CDR3 is 18 residues. Losses at the gene ends were 3 bases for V and 2 bases for J; bases not matched to a gene: 11. For the CDR3, the DNA is TGTGCCATCAGTGACCCGGACAGGGGGCGAGAAAAACAAGAGACCCAGTACTTC. Translating it yields CAISDPDRGREKQETQYF.

The DNA for the CDR3 is TGTGCCAGCAGCCCCGGACAGGCTGGAAACACCATATATTTT. Translating it yields CASSPGQAGNTIYF. The chain employs TRBV3-1 (or the pseudogene TRBV3-2) and TRBJ1-3; 7 bases match TRBD1. V lost 4 bases and J lost 2; bases outside the gene matches: 2. CDR3 length equals 14 residues. Germline V CDR1 and CDR2: LGHDT, YNNKEL (reference sequence).

The chain recombines TRBV15 with TRBJ1-5; perhaps TRBD1 as D (6 bases). V gave up 1 base and J gave up 1 base, with 14 bases separating them. The germline V gene encodes CDR1 LNHNV and CDR2 YYDKDF (reference sequence). CDR3 size: 17 residues. The CDR3 loop is CATSRAGRGASNQPQHF. DNA for the CDR3: TGTGCCACCAGCAGAGCTGGCAGGGGCGCGAGCAATCAGCCCCAGCATTTT.

The V gene is TRBV18, the J gene TRBJ2-1; 11 bases are a match to TRBD2. CDR1 and CDR2 from the germline V gene are KGHSH and LQKENI. The CDR3 is made up of 17 amino acids. After removal of 3 bases from V and 7 bases from J, the junction contained 11 bases not matched to a gene. CDR3: CASSPPRRLAGGNEQFF. The CDR3 nucleotides are TGTGCCAGCTCACCCCCTAGGAGGCTAGCGGGGGGTAATGAGCAGTTCTTC.

The chain employs TRBV11-3 and TRBJ2-7; no reliable D call. Trimming took 0 bases from V and 0 from J, leaving 9 bases between them. The germline V gene has CDR1 SGHNT and CDR2 YENEEA. The CDR3 covers 15 residues. Written as DNA, the CDR3 is TGTGCCAGCAGCTTAGATCGCGGTGTCTCCTACGAGCAGTACTTC. This encodes CASSLDRGVSYEQYF.

This chain uses TRBV19 with TRBJ2-7; D is uncertain. Germline lookup yields CDR1 LNHDA and CDR2 SQIVND (reference sequence). The CDR3 covers 13 residues. With 5 bases removed from V and 0 bases from J, the gap between germline ends came to 8 bases. For the CDR3, the DNA is TGTGCCAGTAGTTGGGCCCCCTCCTACGAGCAGTACTTC. It translates to CASSWAPSYEQYF.

The J gene is TRBJ2-7, the V gene TRBV25-1, with TRBD1 matching 10 bases. Losses at the gene ends were 4 bases for V and 6 bases for J; bases not matched to a gene: 6. Germline V gives CDR1 MGHDK, CDR2 SYGVNS. This CDR3 contains 14 residues. The CDR3 sequence is CASSVYRDRGEQYF. The CDR3 DNA reads as TGTGCCAGCAGTGTTTACCGGGACAGGGGCGAGCAGTACTTC.

The rearrangement uses TRBV7-3 and TRBJ2-1; 9 bases are a match to TRBD2. Germline assignment: CDR1 SGHTA and CDR2 FQGTGA. The CDR3 has 15 amino acids. V lost 5 bases to trimming and J lost 3 bases; unmatched junction nucleotides: 5. In DNA, the CDR3 is TGTGCCAGCAGCCCTAGGACTAGCGTCTACAATGAGCAGTTCTTC. Translated, it gives CASSPRTSVYNEQFF.

V is TRBV20-1 and J is TRBJ2-3, with 13 bases that match TRBD2. CDR3 length: 15 amino acids. With V trimmed by 3 bases and J by 2 bases, 2 bases remained unmatched. Looked up from germline, CDR1 is DFQATT and CDR2 is SNEGSKA (reference sequence). DNA for the CDR3: TGCAGTGCTAGTGGACTAGCGGGGGCCACAGATACGCAGTATTTT. Amino acids: CSASGLAGATDTQYF.

The gene calls are TRBV11-2 and TRBJ2-7; 10 bases are a match to TRBD1. The CDR3 runs 15 residues. J gave up 2 bases and V 0 bases, and 1 base lay outside the gene matches. CDR1 is SGHAT, CDR2 FQNNGV, per germline. CDR3 amino acids: CASSLDGQGAYEQYF. For the CDR3, the DNA is TGTGCCAGCAGCTTAGACGGACAGGGGGCCTACGAGCAGTACTTC. The whole variable domain, filled in from reference TRBV11-2 and TRBJ2-7, reads EAGVAQSPRYKIIEKRQSVAFWCNPISGHATLYWYQQILGQGPKLLIQFQNNGVVDDSQLPKDRFSAERLKGVDSTLKIQPAKLEDSAVYLCASSLDGQGAYEQYFGPGTRLTVT.

The rearrangement uses TRBV20-1 and TRBJ2-2; D is unresolved. The CDR3 has 13 amino acids. CDR1 is DFQATT and CDR2 is SNEGSKA in the germline V gene (reference sequence). V was trimmed by 3 bases and J by 4 bases, leaving 9 bases between them. The CDR3 region has the DNA TGCAGTGCTAGTCACAGTACCACCGGGGAGCTGTTTTTT. Translated: CSASHSTTGELFF.

The chain links TRBV12-3 or TRBV12-4 to TRBJ1-4; D gene ambiguous. The CDR3 contains 13 residues. V lost 1 base, J lost 7 bases, and 7 bases lay in between. CDR3 sequence (DNA): TGTGCCAGCAGTTTAGGACAACGTGAAAAACTGTTTTTT. Its translation: CASSLGQREKLFF.

This chain connects TRBV5-8 to TRBJ2-2; the D gene is possibly TRBD1 (5 bases). V dropped 4 bases and J dropped 8 bases, with 12 bases sitting between them. The CDR3 covers 13 residues. Germline CDR1 is SGHTS and CDR2 is YDEGEE. In DNA form, the CDR3 reads TGTGCCAGCAGCAAGGGCAGGGCTGGGGAGCTGTTTTTT. Protein: CASSKGRAGELFF.

The chain combines TRBV5-1 with TRBJ2-1; a weak D match, TRBD1 (7 bases). CDR1 SGHRS and CDR2 YFSETQ come from the germline V gene. Trimming shortened V by 4 bases and J by 1 base, and 12 bases separated the two germline ends. The CDR3 has 15 amino acids. Here the CDR3 reads CASSESGGSYNEQFF. The DNA of the CDR3 is TGCGCCAGCAGCGAATCAGGGGGGTCCTACAATGAGCAGTTCTTC.

This clone was picked up one time. The chain joins TRBV7-9 to TRBJ1-2; D uncertain. The CDR3 runs 12 residues. Trimming took 4 bases from V and 3 from J, leaving 6 bases between them. Germline CDR1 SEHNR, CDR2 FQNEAQ (reference sequence). The CDR3 DNA reads TGTGCCAGCAGCTCCGCGGACTATGGCTACACCTTC. Translated: CASSSADYGYTF.

This clone came up a few times. CDR3 sequence reads: CASRAGQRNTGELFF. The CDR3 DNA follows: TGTGCCAGCAGGGCGGGACAGAGAAACACCGGGGAGCTGTTTTTT. The gene calls are TRBV2 and TRBJ2-2; D is possibly TRBD1 (7 bases). Germline CDR1 and CDR2: SNHLY and FYNNEI. V shed 6 bases and J shed 2 bases, with 13 bases lying between them. The CDR3 sequence is 15 residues long.

To note about this clone: At one boundary the junction diverges from the germline segment, which might be a read error. The CDR3 DNA sequence: TGTGCCAGCAGCTACTTTACAGATCCGAGCTCCTACGAGCAGTACTTC. Translating gives CASSYFTDPSSYEQYF. The chain joins TRBV6-2 or TRBV6-3 to TRBJ2-7; D gene ambiguous. Germline CDR1 is MNHEY and CDR2 is SVGEGT. This CDR3 is built from 16 residues.

The rearrangement joins TRBV11-2 to TRBJ1-2; TRBD1 might be the D (6 bases). The germline V gene encodes CDR1 SGHAT and CDR2 FQNNGV. V was trimmed by 4 bases and J by 4 bases, leaving 16 bases between them. This CDR3 spans 15 amino acids. CDR3 DNA sequence: TGTGCCAGCAGCTCACAGGGAGAGGTGCGCTATGGCTACACCTTC. Its translation is CASSSQGEVRYGYTF.

The genes are TRBV27 and TRBJ2-2; 9 nucleotides line up with TRBD1. CDR3 length equals 15 residues. Per the germline V gene, CDR1 is MNHEY and CDR2 is SMNVEV (reference sequence). Unmatched junction bases numbered 9, after V lost 7 bases and J lost 6 bases. Here the CDR3 reads CASTQPGQGSGELFF. The CDR3 DNA sequence: TGTGCCAGCACCCAACCCGGACAGGGGTCCGGGGAGCTGTTTTTT.

CDR3 in amino acids: CSVEGQGAEGYTF. CDR3 DNA sequence: TGCAGCGTTGAGGGACAGGGGGCAGAGGGCTACACCTTC. This rearrangement joins TRBV29-1 to TRBJ1-2, with 12 bases identical to TRBD1. This CDR3 comprises 13 residues. Germline CDR1 is SQVTM and CDR2 is ANQGSEA. J lost 8 bases, V lost 3 bases, and 4 bases had no gene match.

This clone was seen only once. The chain joins TRBV7-2 to TRBJ1-3; 7 bases line up with TRBD1. The V gene end was trimmed by 1 base and the J gene end by 4 bases; junction bases not matched to a gene: 7. Germline V gene lookup returns CDR1 SGHTA and CDR2 FQGNSA. The CDR3 spans 16 residues. The CDR3 loop reads CASSLGAWDRGNTIYF. The CDR3 region has the DNA TGTGCCAGCAGCTTAGGGGCCTGGGACAGAGGAAACACCATATATTTT. The full variable domain, in which reference TRBV7-2 and TRBJ1-3 provide the parts outside the CDR3, is GAGVSQSPSNKVTEKGKDVELRCDPISGHTALYWYRQSLGQGLEFLIYFQGNSAPDKSGLPSDRFSAERTGGSVSTLTIQRTQQEDSAVYLCASSLGAWDRGNTIYFGEGSWLTVV.

The chain couples TRBV6-5 to TRBJ1-1; D possibly corresponds to TRBD1 (5 bases). Germline V gene lookup returns CDR1 MNHEY and CDR2 SVGAGI. V was clipped by 5 bases and J by 0 bases, with 10 bases between them. This CDR3 has 14 residues. CDR3 coding DNA: TGTGCCAGCAGTACGCGGGGGATGAACACTGAAGCTTTCTTT. Its translation is CASSTRGMNTEAFF.

This clone was observed a single time. The chain couples TRBV13 to TRBJ2-2, with 7 positions matching TRBD2. The J segment lost 5 bases and the V segment lost 5 bases, leaving 11 bases of the junction unmatched. The CDR3 spans 16 residues. Germline V gene lookup returns CDR1 PRHDT and CDR2 FYEKMQ (reference sequence). The CDR3 nucleotides read TGTGCCAGCAGCCCCCCCCGCGGGGGAGGGACCGGGGAGCTGTTTTTT. Translation gives CASSPPRGGGTGELFF.

V gene TRBV23-1 combines with J gene TRBJ1-1; no firm D call. TRBV23-1 carries the ORF label, with uncertain function. This CDR3 spans 16 amino acids. V gave up 2 bases and J gave up 1 base, with 14 bases separating them. The CDR3 loop reads CASSQPDLGRNTEAFF. CDR3 sequence (DNA): TGCGCCAGCAGTCAACCCGACCTTGGGAGGAACACTGAAGCTTTCTTT.

V and J are TRBV5-1 and TRBJ1-4, with 8 bases lining up with TRBD1. This CDR3 has 15 residues. The junction had 9 bases not matched to a gene; V was cut back by 4 bases and J by 7 bases. Looked up from germline, CDR1 is SGHRS and CDR2 is YFSETQ. Here the CDR3 DNA reads TGCGCCAGCAGCGAATCCGGGACAGGAGTTGAAAAACTGTTTTTT. As protein: CASSESGTGVEKLFF. The full variable domain, in which reference TRBV5-1 and TRBJ1-4 provide the parts outside the CDR3, is KAGVTQTPRYLIKTRGQQVTLSCSPISGHRSVSWYQQTPGQGLQFLFEYFSETQRNKGNFPGRFSGRQFSNSRSEMNVSTLELGDSALYLCASSESGTGVEKLFFGSGTQLSVL.

CDR3 DNA sequence: TGTGCCAGCACTAAGGGACTAGCGGCCACAGATACGCAGTATTTT. Translation: CASTKGLAATDTQYF. V and J are TRBV7-2 and TRBJ2-3, with 11 bases that match TRBD2. V gave up 7 bases and J gave up 2 bases; unmatched junction bases: 5. This CDR3 is 15 amino acids long. CDR1 SGHTA and CDR2 FQGNSA come from the germline V gene.

This sequence joins TRBV19 and TRBJ1-3, with D uncertain. Per germline, CDR1 LNHDA and CDR2 SQIVND (reference sequence). The CDR3 loop spans 16 amino acids. The ends were cut back, 8 bases at V and 0 bases at J, with 17 bases in the middle. Here the CDR3 reads CASLERSGGSGNTIYF. The CDR3 coding sequence is TGTGCCAGTCTCGAGAGGTCTGGTGGCTCTGGAAACACCATATATTTT.

This sequence joins TRBV5-4 and TRBJ1-2, with 11 bases that match TRBD1. CDR1 and CDR2 (germline): SGHNT, YYREEE (reference sequence). V was pared by 4 bases and J by 6 bases, with 17 bases of the junction left unmatched. The CDR3 extends over 18 amino acids. In nucleotides, the CDR3 is TGTGCCAGCAGCGCGAAAACGGGACAGGGGGGTTCTGTCCATGGCTACACCTTC. It translates to CASSAKTGQGGSVHGYTF.

The V gene is TRBV19, the J gene TRBJ1-5; D unclear. Trimming left V 6 bases short and J 1 base short, with 16 bases between. Germline V gives CDR1 LNHDA, CDR2 SQIVND (reference sequence). CDR3 length: 16 amino acids. This chain's CDR3 is CASRTAGSGSNQPQHF. The CDR3 nucleotides read TGTGCCAGTAGAACGGCGGGGAGTGGCAGCAATCAGCCCCAGCATTTT. The entire variable domain, with the rest obtained from reference TRBV19 and TRBJ1-5, is as follows: DGGITQSPKYLFRKEGQNVTLSCEQNLNHDAMYWYRQDPGQGLRLIYYSQIVNDFQKGDIAEGYSVSREKKESFPLTVTSAQKNPTAFYLCASRTAGSGSNQPQHFGDGTRLSIL.

The chain joins TRBV2 to TRBJ2-7, with TRBD1 as a possible D gene (5 bases). The CDR3 covers 12 residues. Germline V lookup: CDR1 SNHLY, CDR2 FYNNEI. The germline V and J ends were trimmed by 6 bases and 9 bases, with 15 bases remaining between them. CDR3 in amino acids: CASSRVNTWQYF. CDR3 coding DNA: TGTGCCAGCAGCAGGGTGAACACGTGGCAGTACTTC.